This record looks at one T cell receptor (beta chain) sequence and its context. The sample originates from a study of T cells after yellow fever vaccination. Germline assignment: CDR1 SGHRS and CDR2 YFSETQ. The CDR3 loop spans 14 amino acids. Trimming cost V 0 bases and J 2 bases, with 8 bases left between them. In TCRdb, the 5' RACE reads were re-called with MiXCR into one record per CDR3 protein. The profile shows 310,000 or so distinct CDR3 sequences, 6.8% of them singletons. The sequence was collected from a man aged 18-30 years who received the YFV17D yellow fever vaccine. The source material was PBMCs, sampled roughly seven weeks after the first yellow fever vaccination. The chain links TRBV5-1 to TRBJ1-1; D is uncertain. DNA of the CDR3: TGCGCCAGCAGCTTGGGCACATATAACACTGAAGCTTTCTTT. This gives the protein CASSLGTYNTEAFF.